This T cell receptor beta chain originates from a study of cytomegalovirus exposure and HLA in healthy donors. This CDR3 region has 14 residues. V gave up 5 bases and J gave up 4 bases, with 13 bases separating them. Per the germline V gene, CDR1 is MDHEN and CDR2 is SYDVKM. This PCR relied on a set of 60 Vbeta primers and 13 Jbeta primers. TCRdb keeps only in-frame clones here, not all; method: immunoSEQ multiplex PCR. The sample records approximately 150,000 clones, about 70% being singletons. The receptor was isolated from a male donor in good health and CMV-seronegative. Source material: PBMCs. The chain has TRBV28 and TRBJ2-3, with D possibly matching TRBD2 (5 bases). The CDR3, as DNA: TGTGCCAGCAGTGGAATGTCGAGGGCAGATACGCAGTATTTT. Translated: CASSGMSRADTQYF.